These 2 T cell receptor beta chains originate from one sample sequenced in a study of T-cell reconstitution after alpha-beta-depleted transplantation in children. During its preparation, the TCRbeta library received unique molecular identifiers. TCRdb reprocessed the PCR reads via MiXCR and lists one record per CDR3 protein. Of a few hundred thousand distinct CDR3 sequences listed, about 8.8% were seen once; the top ten hold approximately 5%. Sequencing used PBMCs from the stem cell graft donor, obtained from the stem cell graft. The receptors were sampled from a human donor who donated a stem cell graft to a child with SCID.

This clonotype was counted ten times or more. This chain connects TRBV20-1 to TRBJ2-4; possibly TRBD1 for D (5 bases). V lost 0 bases to trimming and J lost 0 bases, with 9 bases between them. The germline gives CDR1 DFQATT, CDR2 SNEGSKA (reference sequence). The CDR3 sequence is 15 residues long. CDR3 amino acids: CSARETALAKNIQYF. CDR3 bases: TGCAGTGCTAGAGAGACAGCTTTAGCCAAAAACATTCAGTACTTC.

This clonotype has a count of ten or more. This chain uses TRBV7-8 with TRBJ1-2; TRBD1 might be the D (6 bases). The germline gives CDR1 SGHVS, CDR2 FQNEAQ. The germline V and J ends were trimmed by 1 base and 6 bases, with 15 bases remaining between them. The CDR3 loop spans 15 amino acids. CDR3 DNA: TGTGCCAGCAGCTTAGAGGGCAGGGGCTTGCATGGCTACACCTTC. This codes for CASSLEGRGLHGYTF. The full variable domain, completed using reference TRBV7-8 and TRBJ1-2, is GAGVSQSPRYKVAKRGQDVALRCDPISGHVSLFWYQQALGQGPEFLTYFQNEAQLDKSGLPSDRFFAERPEGSVSTLKIQRTQQEDSAVYLCASSLEGRGLHGYTFGSGTRLTVV.